This TCR beta chain was obtained from a study of T cell responses to AZD1222 COVID-19 vaccine. Broader study findings: Within unmutated variant regions lay the reported targets of nearly half of spike-specific TCRs. It was only a handful of AZD1222 recipients who were seropositive at baseline. A mostly white British donor set with more females was recruited, and clonal diversity was possibly underestimated.

The repertoire was sequenced with immunoSEQ multiplex PCR; TCRdb's copy has only in-frame clones and lacks some. The sample has approximately 100,000 clones, about 89% seen once. Germline-derived CDR1 and CDR2 are SGHRS and YFSETQ. The CDR3 is 12 amino acids. Trimming removed 1 base from V and 8 bases from J, with 7 bases in between. Remarks on this clone: Its antigen is not identified.

Second doses at about 4 or about 12 weeks were pooled. Sequences were derived from peripheral blood, sampled 28 days after the second AZD1222 dose. The rearrangement joins TRBV5-1 to TRBJ2-1; perhaps TRBD1 as D (5 bases). The receptor was isolated from an adult who received the AZD1222 COVID-19 vaccine. In DNA form, the CDR3 reads TGCGCCAGCAGCTTGCAAGGGGATGAGCAGTTCTTC. It yields the protein CASSLQGDEQFF.